This T cell receptor beta chain was identified during a study of control samples from healthy donors and cancer patients. Sequencing used immunoSEQ multiplex PCR; TCRdb keeps in-frame clones, though not all of them. The sample carries 90,000 to 100,000 clones, approximately 81% recorded once. This CDR3 has 14 amino acids. V dropped 8 bases and J dropped 1 base, with 12 bases sitting between them. The germline V gene has CDR1 MNHEY and CDR2 SMNVEV (reference sequence). The V gene is TRBV27, the J gene TRBJ2-1, with D perhaps matching TRBD2 (5 bases). This sequence originates from a woman in her twenties or thirties in good health. Sequences were obtained from blood. The CDR3 bases are TGTGCCAGCGGCCAGGACTTATCCTACAATGAGCAGTTCTTC. Protein: CASGQDLSYNEQFF.